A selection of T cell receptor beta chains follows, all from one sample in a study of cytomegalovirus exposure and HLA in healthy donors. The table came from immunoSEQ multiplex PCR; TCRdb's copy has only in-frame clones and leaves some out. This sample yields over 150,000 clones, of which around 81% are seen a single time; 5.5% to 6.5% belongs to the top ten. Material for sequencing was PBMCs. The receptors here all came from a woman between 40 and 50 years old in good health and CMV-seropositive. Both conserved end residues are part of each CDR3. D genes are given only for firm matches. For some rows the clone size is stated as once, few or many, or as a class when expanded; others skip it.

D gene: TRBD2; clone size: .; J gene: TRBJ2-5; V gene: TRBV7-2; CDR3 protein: CASSFGLAGDQETQYF; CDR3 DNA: TGTGCCAGCAGCTTCGGACTAGCGGGAGATCAAGAGACCCAGTACTTC
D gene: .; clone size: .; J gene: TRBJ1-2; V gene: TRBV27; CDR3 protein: CASSTHGGYGYTF; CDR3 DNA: TGTGCCAGCAGTACACACGGGGGGTATGGCTACACCTTC
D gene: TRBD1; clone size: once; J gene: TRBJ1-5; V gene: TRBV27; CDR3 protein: CASSFVWDRNQPQHF; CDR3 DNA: TGTGCCAGCAGTTTTGTTTGGGACAGGAATCAGCCCCAGCATTTT
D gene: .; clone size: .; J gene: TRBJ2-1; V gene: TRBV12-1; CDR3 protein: CASSFDSGFSYNEQFF; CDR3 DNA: TGTGCCAGCAGCTTTGACAGCGGCTTCTCCTACAATGAGCAGTTCTTC
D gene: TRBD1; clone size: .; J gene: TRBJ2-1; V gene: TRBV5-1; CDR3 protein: CASSHLGTGGVLSYEQFF; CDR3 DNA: TGCGCCAGCAGCCACCTGGGGACAGGGGGCGTCTTGTCCTATGAGCAGTTCTTC
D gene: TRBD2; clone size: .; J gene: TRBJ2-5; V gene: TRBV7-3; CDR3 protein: CASSRGLAGEETQYF; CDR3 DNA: TGTGCCAGCAGCCGGGGACTAGCGGGAGAAGAGACCCAGTACTTC
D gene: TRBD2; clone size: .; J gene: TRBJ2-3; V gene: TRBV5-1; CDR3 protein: CASRQGTTRTDTQYF; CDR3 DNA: TGCGCCAGCAGACAAGGGACTACTCGCACAGATACGCAGTATTTT
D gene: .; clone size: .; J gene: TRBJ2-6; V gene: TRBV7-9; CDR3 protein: CASSLGTIKTSGANVLTF; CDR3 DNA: TGTGCCAGCAGCTTAGGGACTATAAAGACCTCTGGGGCCAACGTCCTGACTTTC
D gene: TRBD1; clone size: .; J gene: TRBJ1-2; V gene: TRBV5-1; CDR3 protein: CASSWTGLNYGYTF; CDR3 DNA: TGCGCCAGCAGCTGGACAGGACTAAACTATGGCTACACCTTC
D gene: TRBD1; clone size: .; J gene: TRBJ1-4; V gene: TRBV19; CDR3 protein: CASSTTGNSNEKLFF; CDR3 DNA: TGTGCCAGTAGTACGACAGGGAATAGCAATGAAAAACTGTTTTTT
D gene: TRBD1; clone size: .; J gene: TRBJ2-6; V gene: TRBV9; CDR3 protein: CASSPQGVISGANVLTF; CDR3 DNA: TGTGCCAGCAGCCCACAGGGGGTTATCTCTGGGGCCAACGTCCTGACTTTC
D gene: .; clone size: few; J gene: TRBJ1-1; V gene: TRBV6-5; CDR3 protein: CASSLSIQYTEAFF; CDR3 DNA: TGTGCCAGCAGTTTGTCCATACAGTATACTGAAGCTTTCTTT
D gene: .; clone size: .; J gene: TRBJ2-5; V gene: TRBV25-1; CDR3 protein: CASSPKETQYF; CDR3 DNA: TGTGCCAGTAGCCCCAAAGAGACCCAGTACTTC
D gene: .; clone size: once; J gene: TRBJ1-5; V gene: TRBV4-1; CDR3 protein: CASSPKLDINIQPQHF; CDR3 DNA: TGCGCCAGCAGCCCTAAATTAGACATCAATATTCAGCCCCAGCATTTT
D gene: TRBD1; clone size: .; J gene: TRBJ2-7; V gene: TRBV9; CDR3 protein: CASSARDRGYEQYF; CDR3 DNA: TGTGCCAGCAGCGCCCGGGACAGGGGTTACGAGCAGTACTTC
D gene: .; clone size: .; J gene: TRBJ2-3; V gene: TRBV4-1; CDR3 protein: CASSQVRPGGGTDTQYF; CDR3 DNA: TGCGCCAGCAGCCAAGTTCGCCCCGGAGGAGGCACAGATACGCAGTATTTT
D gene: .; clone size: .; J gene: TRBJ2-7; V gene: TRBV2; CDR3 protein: CASRAPQGSYEQYF; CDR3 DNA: TGTGCCAGCAGGGCCCCTCAGGGATCCTACGAGCAGTACTTC
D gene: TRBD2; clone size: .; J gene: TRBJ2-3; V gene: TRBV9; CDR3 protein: CASSVAGGRAYDTQYF; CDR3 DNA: TGTGCCAGCAGCGTAGCTGGTGGGAGGGCCTATGATACGCAGTATTTT
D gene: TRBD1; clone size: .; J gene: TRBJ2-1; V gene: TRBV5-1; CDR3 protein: CASSLAGTASYNEQFF; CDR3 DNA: TGCGCCAGCAGCTTGGCTGGGACAGCCTCCTACAATGAGCAGTTCTTC
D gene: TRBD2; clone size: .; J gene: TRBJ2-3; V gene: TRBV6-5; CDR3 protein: CASSYLGLAGTDTQYF; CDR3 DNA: TGTGCCAGCAGTTACTTAGGACTAGCGGGCACAGATACGCAGTATTTT
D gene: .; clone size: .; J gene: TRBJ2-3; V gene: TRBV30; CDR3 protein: CAWSRNGIDTQYF; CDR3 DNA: TGTGCCTGGAGTCGCAACGGGATAGATACGCAGTATTTT
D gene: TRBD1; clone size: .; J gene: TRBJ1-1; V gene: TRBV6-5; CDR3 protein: CASRGQPNTEAFF; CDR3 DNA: TGTGCCAGCAGGGGACAGCCGAACACTGAAGCTTTCTTT
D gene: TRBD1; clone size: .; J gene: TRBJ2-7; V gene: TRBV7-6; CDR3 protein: CASSPEVGQASYEQYF; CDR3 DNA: TGTGCCAGCAGCCCAGAGGTCGGACAGGCCTCCTACGAGCAGTACTTC
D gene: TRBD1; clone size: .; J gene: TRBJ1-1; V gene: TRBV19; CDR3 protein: CASRPTGTGFGEAFF; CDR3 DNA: TGTGCCAGTAGACCAACCGGGACAGGGTTCGGTGAAGCTTTCTTT
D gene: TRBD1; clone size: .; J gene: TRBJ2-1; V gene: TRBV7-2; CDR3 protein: CASSLGQGWDEQFF; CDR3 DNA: TGTGCCAGCAGCCTCGGACAGGGGTGGGATGAGCAGTTCTTC
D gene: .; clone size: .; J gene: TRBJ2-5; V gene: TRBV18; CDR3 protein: CASSPTSGEETQYF; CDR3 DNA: TGTGCCAGCTCACCAACAAGCGGAGAAGAGACCCAGTACTTC
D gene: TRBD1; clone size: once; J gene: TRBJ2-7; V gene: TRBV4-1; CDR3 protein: CASSQPRQGAAYEQYF; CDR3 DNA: TGCGCCAGCAGCCAACCCCGACAGGGGGCGGCCTACGAGCAGTACTTC
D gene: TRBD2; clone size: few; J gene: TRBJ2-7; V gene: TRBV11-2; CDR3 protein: CASSLELAGDYEQYF; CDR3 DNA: TGTGCCAGCAGCTTAGAACTAGCGGGAGATTACGAGCAGTACTTC
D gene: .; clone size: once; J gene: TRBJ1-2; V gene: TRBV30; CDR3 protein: CAWSETGQYGYTF; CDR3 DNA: TGTGCCTGGAGTGAGACAGGACAATATGGCTACACCTTC
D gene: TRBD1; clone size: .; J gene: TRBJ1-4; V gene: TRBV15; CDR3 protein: CATSGDRGHEKLFF; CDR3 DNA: TGTGCCACCAGCGGGGACAGGGGGCATGAAAAACTGTTTTTT
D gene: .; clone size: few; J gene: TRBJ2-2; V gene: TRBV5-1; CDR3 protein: CASSFDGTNTGELFF; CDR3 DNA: TGCGCCAGCAGCTTTGACGGGACAAACACCGGGGAGCTGTTTTTT
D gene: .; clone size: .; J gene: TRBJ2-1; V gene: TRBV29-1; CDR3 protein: CSVGSGINEQFF; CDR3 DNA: TGCAGCGTTGGGTCGGGGATCAATGAGCAGTTCTTC
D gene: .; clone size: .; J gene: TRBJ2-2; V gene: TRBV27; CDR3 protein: CASSSRWATGELFF; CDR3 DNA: TGTGCCAGCAGTTCCCGTTGGGCCACCGGGGAGCTGTTTTTT
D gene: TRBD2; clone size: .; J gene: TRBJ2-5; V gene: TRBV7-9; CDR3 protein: CASSLTSVETQYF; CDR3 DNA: TGTGCCAGCAGCTTAACTAGCGTAGAGACCCAGTACTTC
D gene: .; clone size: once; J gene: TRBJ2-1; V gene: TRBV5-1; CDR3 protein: CASSPEGSGRHFLSSYNEQFF; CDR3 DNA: TGCGCCAGCAGCCCCGAGGGGTCAGGGAGGCACTTCCTAAGCTCCTACAATGAGCAGTTCTTC
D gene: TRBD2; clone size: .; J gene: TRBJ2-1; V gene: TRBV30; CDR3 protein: CAWSPRLAGVDEQFF; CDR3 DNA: TGTGCCTGGAGCCCTCGGCTAGCGGGAGTCGATGAGCAGTTCTTC
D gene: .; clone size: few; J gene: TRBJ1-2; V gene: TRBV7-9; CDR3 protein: CASRSGQIYGYTF; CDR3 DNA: TGTGCCAGCAGGAGTGGACAGATCTATGGCTACACCTTC
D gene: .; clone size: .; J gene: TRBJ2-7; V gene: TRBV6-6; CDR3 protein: CASSYQARTYEQYF; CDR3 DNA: TGTGCCAGCAGTTACCAGGCTCGCACCTACGAGCAGTACTTC
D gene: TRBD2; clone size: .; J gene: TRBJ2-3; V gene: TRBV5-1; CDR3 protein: CASSQGLVKADTQYF; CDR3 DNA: TGCGCCAGCAGCCAGGGACTAGTTAAAGCAGATACGCAGTATTTT
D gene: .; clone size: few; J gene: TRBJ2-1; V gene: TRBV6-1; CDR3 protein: CASSEALNEQFF; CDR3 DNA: TGTGCCAGCAGTGAAGCCTTAAATGAGCAGTTCTTC
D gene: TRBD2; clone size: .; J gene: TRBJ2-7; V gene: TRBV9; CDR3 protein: CASSAAGGTYEQYF; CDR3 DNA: TGTGCCAGCAGCGCAGCGGGAGGTACCTACGAGCAGTACTTC
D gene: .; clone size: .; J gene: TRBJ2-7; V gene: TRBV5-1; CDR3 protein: CASSLVSNPGYYEQYF; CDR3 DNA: TGCGCCAGCAGCTTGGTGTCCAATCCCGGGTATTACGAGCAGTACTTC
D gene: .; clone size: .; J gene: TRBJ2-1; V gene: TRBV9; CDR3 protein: CASSTAGLSYNEQFF; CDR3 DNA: TGTGCCAGCAGTACGGCGGGACTCTCCTACAATGAGCAGTTCTTC
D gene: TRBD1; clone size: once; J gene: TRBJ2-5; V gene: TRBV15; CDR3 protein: CATSRESRGLETQYF; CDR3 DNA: TGTGCCACCAGCAGGGAGAGCAGGGGGCTGGAGACCCAGTACTTC
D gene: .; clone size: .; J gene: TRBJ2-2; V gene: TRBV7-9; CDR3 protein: CASSLAGARGGELFF; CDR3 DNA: TGTGCCAGCAGCTTAGCGGGAGCCCGAGGCGGGGAGCTGTTTTTT
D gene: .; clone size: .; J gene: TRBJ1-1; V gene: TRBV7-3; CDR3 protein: CASSPGGLNTEAFF; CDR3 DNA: TGTGCCAGCAGCCCCGGCGGGTTGAACACTGAAGCTTTCTTT
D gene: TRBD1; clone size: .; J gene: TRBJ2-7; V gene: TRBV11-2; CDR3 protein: CASSPRDRGFNEQYF; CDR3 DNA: TGTGCCAGCAGCCCCCGGGACAGGGGCTTTAACGAGCAGTACTTC
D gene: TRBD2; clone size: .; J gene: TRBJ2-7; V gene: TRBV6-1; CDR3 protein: CASSESSGSYEQYF; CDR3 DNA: TGTGCCAGCAGTGAATCCAGCGGGAGTTACGAGCAGTACTTC
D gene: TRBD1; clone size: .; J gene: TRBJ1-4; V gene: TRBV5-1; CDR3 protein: CASSYRQGNNEKLFF; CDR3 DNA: TGCGCCAGCAGCTACCGACAGGGGAATAATGAAAAACTGTTTTTT
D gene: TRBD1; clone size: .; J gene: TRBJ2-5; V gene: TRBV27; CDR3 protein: CASSSLQGEETQYF; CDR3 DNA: TGTGCCAGCAGTTCTCTACAGGGGGAAGAGACCCAGTACTTC
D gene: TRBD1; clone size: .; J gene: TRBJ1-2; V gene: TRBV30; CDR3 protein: CAWSGDRGFGYTF; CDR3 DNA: TGTGCCTGGAGTGGAGACAGGGGGTTTGGCTACACCTTC
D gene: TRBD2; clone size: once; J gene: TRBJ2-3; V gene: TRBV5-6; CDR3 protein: CASSFRIAGGTDTQYF; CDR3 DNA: TGTGCCAGCAGCTTTCGAATAGCGGGGGGCACAGATACGCAGTATTTT
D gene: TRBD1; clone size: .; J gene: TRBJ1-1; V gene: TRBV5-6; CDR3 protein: CASSPGQGGTEAFF; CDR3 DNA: TGTGCCAGCAGCCCTGGACAGGGAGGTACTGAAGCTTTCTTT
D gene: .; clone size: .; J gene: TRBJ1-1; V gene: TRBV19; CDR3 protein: CASSTGTWTEAFF; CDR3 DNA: TGTGCCAGTAGTACAGGGACATGGACTGAAGCTTTCTTT
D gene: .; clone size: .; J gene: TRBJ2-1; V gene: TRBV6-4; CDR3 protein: CASSEGPSNEQFF; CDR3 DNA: TGTGCCAGCAGTGAGGGGCCTAGCAATGAGCAGTTCTTC
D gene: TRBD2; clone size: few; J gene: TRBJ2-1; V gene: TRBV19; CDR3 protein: CASSIAPLLAGGYNEQFF; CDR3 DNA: TGTGCCAGTAGTATAGCCCCTCTCCTAGCGGGAGGGTACAATGAGCAGTTCTTC
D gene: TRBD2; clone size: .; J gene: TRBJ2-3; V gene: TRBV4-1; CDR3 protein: CASSQETSGVPSTDTQYF; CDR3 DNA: TGCGCCAGCAGCCAAGAGACTAGCGGGGTACCTAGCACAGATACGCAGTATTTT